This T cell receptor beta chain was found in a study of cytomegalovirus exposure and HLA in healthy donors. PCR employed 60 Vbeta and 13 Jbeta primers. Measured with immunoSEQ multiplex PCR; TCRdb has only the in-frame clones, and not every one. Among around 150,000 clones listed, about 76% were seen once. The sequencing sample was made of PBMCs. This clonotype was obtained from a young man in good health and CMV-seronegative.

The CDR3 nucleotides read TGCGCCAGCAGCCAAGGAGGATTCGGTAACGAGCAGTACTTC. Encoded protein: CASSQGGFGNEQYF. The chain employs TRBV4-1 and TRBJ2-7; D is ambiguous. Germline V gene data show CDR1 as MGHRA and CDR2 as YSYEKL. The CDR3 spans 14 residues. Trimming pared 1 base from V and 5 bases from J, leaving 12 bases between.